Presented here are 25 T cell receptor beta chains from one specimen sequenced in a study of tumor-infiltrating lymphocytes in localized non-small cell lung cancer (dated by TCRdb to about 2021). Libraries came from the immunoSEQ multiplex PCR assay. Not all clones reach the TCRdb copy of this immuneACCESS table, which keeps in-frame sequences only. Checked studies attribute under half of the gap to unresolved V genes and leave the rest unexplained. Recorded for this sample are some 5,900 clones; approximately 82% of them occurred a single time. The ten top clones hold 6% of the sample. Source material: lung tumor tissue. Receptors originate from a human donor with non-small cell lung cancer.

The chain recombines TRBV19 with TRBJ2-2, with 9 positions matching TRBD2. The CDR3 extends over 15 amino acids. Losses at the gene ends were 7 bases for V and 4 bases for J; bases not matched to a gene: 7. The germline gives CDR1 LNHDA, CDR2 SQIVND (reference sequence). DNA of the CDR3: TGTGCCAGTAAAGCGGGAGGTCCGGGCACCGGGGAGCTGTTTTTT. It yields the protein CASKAGGPGTGELFF.

The chain employs TRBV7-8 and TRBJ2-5; 7 bases fit TRBD1. V dropped 5 bases and J dropped 7; count of bases not matched to a gene: 13. This CDR3 region has 15 residues. The germline gives CDR1 SGHVS, CDR2 FQNEAQ. Here the CDR3 DNA reads TGTGCCAGCAGCCAAGACAGGGTGAGGTTAGGGACCCAGTACTTC. Protein product: CASSQDRVRLGTQYF.

This clone was found once. This chain uses TRBV6-1 with TRBJ1-5; 10 bases are a match to TRBD1. The CDR3 runs 15 residues. V lost 6 bases to trimming and J lost 9 bases; unmatched junction nucleotides: 11. Germline CDR1 reads MNHNS; CDR2 reads SASEGT. In DNA form, the CDR3 reads TGTGCCAGCAGCGAGGGACAGGGGATATCTGGGCCCCAGCATTTT. This gives the protein CASSEGQGISGPQHF.

This clone was recorded a few times. The chain combines TRBV9 with TRBJ2-2, with 10 positions matching TRBD2. V was pared by 3 bases and J by 3 bases, with 2 bases of the junction left unmatched. The CDR3 has 15 amino acids. Looked up from germline, CDR1 is SGDLS and CDR2 is YYNGEE. The CDR3 DNA follows: TGTGCCAGCAGCGAAGCGGGAGGGCACACCGGGGAGCTGTTTTTT. As protein: CASSEAGGHTGELFF.

The chain couples TRBV5-6 to TRBJ2-2; 9 bases are shared with TRBD2. With V trimmed by 0 bases and J by 1 base, 1 base remained unmatched. Germline lookup yields CDR1 SGHDT and CDR2 YYEEEE. CDR3 size: 16 residues. CDR3 region: CASSLELAGNTGELFF. The DNA of the CDR3 is TGTGCCAGCAGCTTGGAACTAGCGGGGAACACCGGGGAGCTGTTTTTT.

The genes are TRBV6-5 and TRBJ2-3; 8 bases are a match to TRBD1. Germline V lookup: CDR1 MNHEY, CDR2 SVGAGI. The CDR3 covers 15 residues. With 0 bases clipped from V and 8 bases from J, the junction kept 7 bases outside the gene matches. The CDR3 sequence: CASSYSAGGKGTQYF. CDR3 nucleotide sequence: TGTGCCAGCAGTTACTCGGCAGGGGGCAAGGGTACGCAGTATTTT.

This chain's CDR3 is CASSHGWDTQYF. The DNA of the CDR3 is TGCGCCAGCAGTCATGGTTGGGATACGCAGTATTTT. The chain links TRBV23-1 to TRBJ2-3; D ambiguous. TRBV23-1 is sorted into the ORF group, with uncertain function. Between the trimmed V and J ends, which lost 3 bases and 6 bases, there was a span of 7 bases. This CDR3 is built from 12 residues.

The rearrangement links TRBV6-1 to TRBJ2-3, with a possible D match to TRBD2 (6 bases). CDR3 length: 13 residues. The germline V and J ends were trimmed by 10 bases and 4 bases, with 15 bases remaining between them. Germline CDR1 is MNHNS and CDR2 is SASEGT. The CDR3 is CAIAPTSPDTQYF. The CDR3 DNA reads as TGTGCCATCGCCCCCACTAGCCCAGATACGCAGTATTTT.

V and J are TRBV7-9 and TRBJ2-5; 10 nucleotides line up with TRBD2. Per germline, CDR1 SEHNR and CDR2 FQNEAQ (reference sequence). V lost 3 bases, J lost 7 bases, and 8 bases stayed unmatched. This CDR3 comprises 15 residues. The CDR3 region has the DNA TGTGCCAGCAGCTTTCTAGCGGGGGACCCGGGGACCCAGTACTTC. Residues: CASSFLAGDPGTQYF.

V gene TRBV5-6 combines with J gene TRBJ2-5; no clear D gene. The germline V and J ends were trimmed by 1 base and 3 bases, with 7 bases remaining between them. Germline V CDR1 and CDR2: SGHDT, YYEEEE. The CDR3 sequence is 13 residues long. CDR3 protein: CASSLPAEETQYF. CDR3 in DNA: TGTGCCAGCAGCTTGCCGGCGGAAGAGACCCAGTACTTC.

V usage is TRBV19 and J usage is TRBJ2-1; no definite D call. The CDR3 has 11 residues. Germline assignment: CDR1 LNHDA and CDR2 SQIVND (reference sequence). Trimming took off 8 bases at V and 2 bases at J, with 4 bases between the two ends. CDR3 sequence (DNA): TGTGCCAGTCGGGCCTACAATGAGCAGTTCTTC. Its translation is CASRAYNEQFF.

The rearrangement uses TRBV7-3 and TRBJ2-1; TRBD2 is a possible D gene (6 bases). Germline values: CDR1 SGHTA, CDR2 FQGTGA. The CDR3 totals 15 residues. V lost 2 bases, J lost 0 bases, and 8 bases lay in between. CDR3 protein: CASSLFGSSYNEQFF. The DNA for the CDR3 is TGTGCCAGCAGCTTATTCGGGAGCTCCTACAATGAGCAGTTCTTC. The variable domain in full, with the rest retrieved from reference TRBV7-3 and TRBJ2-1, is GAGVSQTPSNKVTEKGKYVELRCDPISGHTALYWYRQSLGQGPEFLIYFQGTGAADDSGLPNDRFFAVRPEGSVSTLKIQRTERGDSAVYLCASSLFGSSYNEQFFGPGTRLTVL.

This clone has more than one count but fewer than ten. The V call is TRBV4-1, the J call TRBJ1-1; D is undetermined. CDR3 length equals 14 residues. V lost 4 bases to trimming and J lost 0 bases, with 9 bases between them. The germline V gene encodes CDR1 MGHRA and CDR2 YSYEKL. The CDR3 bases are TGCGCCAGCAGCCGAAAGGAGGTGAACACTGAAGCTTTCTTT. It translates to CASSRKEVNTEAFF.

To note about this clone: Its ends do not fully match the called genes, so a read error is possible. This chain's CDR3 is CASSYSPGYGYTF. Written as DNA, the CDR3 is TGTGCCAGCAGTTACTCTCCAGGGTATGGCTACACCTTC. The chain combines TRBV10-3 with TRBJ1-2; weak D call: TRBD1 (5 bases). The CDR3 consists of 13 residues. Germline V CDR1 and CDR2: ENHRY, SYGVKD.

DNA of the CDR3: TGTGCCAGCAGCGTAGGGGACAGGGGGCTTAATTCACCCCTCCACTTT. It translates to CASSVGDRGLNSPLHF. This chain uses TRBV9 with TRBJ1-6, with 12 bases aligning to TRBD1. Losses at the gene ends were 0 bases for V and 6 bases for J; bases not matched to a gene: 1. CDR1 and CDR2 (germline): SGDLS, YYNGEE. There are 16 residues in the CDR3.

This clone was found once. The chain links TRBV6-1 to TRBJ1-6; TRBD1 matches at 12 bases. The CDR3 runs to 15 residues. V was clipped by 6 bases and J by 9 bases; unmatched bases: 6. Per the germline V gene, CDR1 is MNHNS and CDR2 is SASEGT. The CDR3 coding sequence is TGTGCCAGCAGGGGGACAGGGGGCGGGAGTTCACCCCTCCACTTT. Encoded protein: CASRGTGGGSSPLHF.

V gene TRBV28 combines with J gene TRBJ1-1; D not resolved. V was clipped by 5 bases and J by 5 bases, with 12 bases between them. This CDR3 comprises 13 residues. CDR1 and CDR2 (germline): MDHEN, SYDVKM. The CDR3 spells CASSLPGRTEAFF. In DNA form, the CDR3 reads TGTGCCAGCAGTCTCCCCGGACGGACTGAAGCTTTCTTT.

The chain has TRBV30 and TRBJ1-5; TRBD1 matches 7 bases. The germline V gene has CDR1 GTSNPN and CDR2 SVGIG (reference sequence). V trimming: 0 bases; J trimming: 4 bases; junction bases outside the gene matches: 3. The CDR3 runs to 14 residues. In DNA form, the CDR3 reads TGTGCCTGGAGTGTACGGGACAGAAATCAGCCCCAGCATTTT. It translates to CAWSVRDRNQPQHF.

The J gene is TRBJ2-1, the V gene TRBV7-8, with 9 bases identical to TRBD2. The germline V gene has CDR1 SGHVS and CDR2 FQNEAQ. The CDR3 consists of 16 residues. V trimming: 4 bases; J trimming: 2 bases; junction bases outside the gene matches: 6. CDR3 protein: CASSSRGGRAYNEQFF. CDR3 nucleotide sequence: TGTGCCAGCAGCTCTAGGGGCGGGAGGGCCTACAATGAGCAGTTCTTC. Full variable domain (remainder filled in from reference TRBV7-8 and TRBJ2-1): GAGVSQSPRYKVAKRGQDVALRCDPISGHVSLFWYQQALGQGPEFLTYFQNEAQLDKSGLPSDRFFAERPEGSVSTLKIQRTQQEDSAVYLCASSSRGGRAYNEQFFGPGTRLTVL.

The chain links TRBV2 to TRBJ1-1; weak D call: TRBD1 (6 bases). Germline-derived CDR1 and CDR2 are SNHLY and FYNNEI. The V end was cut by 2 bases, the J end by 10 bases, with 11 bases between. This CDR3 is built from 12 residues. Here the CDR3 DNA reads TGTGCCAGCAGTGAACTGGGGGCTGGAGCTTTCTTT. Translated, it gives CASSELGAGAFF.

The chain couples TRBV4-1 to TRBJ2-1, with D uncertain. V lost 0 bases and J 4 bases, leaving 13 bases between the germline ends. This CDR3 contains 16 residues. CDR1 MGHRA and CDR2 YSYEKL come from the germline V gene. Here the CDR3 DNA reads TGCGCCAGCAGCCAAGAGTCGGTCCCACCTTACAATGAGCAGTTCTTC. Translating it yields CASSQESVPPYNEQFF.

The chain joins TRBV5-5 to TRBJ2-5; 12 nucleotides align to TRBD1. J gave up 4 bases and V 3 bases, and 4 bases lay outside the gene matches. CDR1 is SGHKS and CDR2 is YYEKEE in the germline V gene (reference sequence). The CDR3 covers 15 residues. The chain's CDR3 is CASSSGTGGIETQYF. The CDR3 DNA is TGTGCCAGCAGCTCCGGGACAGGGGGCATAGAGACCCAGTACTTC.

The chain carries TRBV4-2 and TRBJ1-5; D perhaps matches TRBD1 (5 bases). The CDR3 contains 14 residues. V gave up 5 bases and J gave up 2 bases, with 10 bases separating them. Germline loops: CDR1 LGHNA, CDR2 YNFKEQ. The chain's CDR3 is CASSLLQGNQPQHF. CDR3 nucleotides: TGTGCCAGCAGCTTGTTACAGGGCAATCAGCCCCAGCATTTT.

V and J are TRBV29-1 and TRBJ1-5, with D perhaps TRBD1 (5 bases). Germline V gives CDR1 SQVTM, CDR2 ANQGSEA. The CDR3 consists of 12 residues. The V end was cut by 6 bases, the J end by 2 bases, with 8 bases between. The CDR3 DNA follows: TGCAGCGTCAGGGAGGGCAATCAGCCCCAGCATTTT. Its translation is CSVREGNQPQHF.

The chain joins TRBV2 to TRBJ2-7; D is unresolved. Germline lookup yields CDR1 SNHLY and CDR2 FYNNEI. CDR3 size: 13 residues. V lost 1 base and J 4 bases, leaving 8 bases between the germline ends. CDR3 loop: CASSEGAVYEQYF. The CDR3 DNA reads as TGTGCCAGCAGTGAAGGGGCAGTTTACGAGCAGTACTTC.